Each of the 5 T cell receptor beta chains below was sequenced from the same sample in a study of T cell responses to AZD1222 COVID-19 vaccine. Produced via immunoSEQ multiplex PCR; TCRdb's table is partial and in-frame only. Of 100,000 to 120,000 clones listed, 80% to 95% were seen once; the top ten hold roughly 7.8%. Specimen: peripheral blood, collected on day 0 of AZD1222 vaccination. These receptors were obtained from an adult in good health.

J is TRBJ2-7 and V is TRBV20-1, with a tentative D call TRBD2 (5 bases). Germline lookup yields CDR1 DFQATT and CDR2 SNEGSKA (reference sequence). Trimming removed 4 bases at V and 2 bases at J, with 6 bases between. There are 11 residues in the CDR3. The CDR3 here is CSAKAAYEQYF. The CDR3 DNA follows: TGCAGTGCTAAAGCGGCCTACGAGCAGTACTTC.

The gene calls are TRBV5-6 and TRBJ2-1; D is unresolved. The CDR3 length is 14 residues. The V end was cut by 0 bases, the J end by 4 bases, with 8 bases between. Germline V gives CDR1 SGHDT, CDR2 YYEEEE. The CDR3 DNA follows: TGTGCCAGCAGCTTGGTAGCAGATTACAATGAGCAGTTCTTC. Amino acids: CASSLVADYNEQFF.

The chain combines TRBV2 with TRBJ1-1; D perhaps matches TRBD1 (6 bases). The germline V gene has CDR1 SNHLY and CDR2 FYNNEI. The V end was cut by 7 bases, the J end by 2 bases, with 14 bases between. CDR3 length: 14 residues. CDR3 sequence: CASTSGQVNTEAFF. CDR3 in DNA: TGTGCCAGCACCTCGGGACAAGTTAACACTGAAGCTTTCTTT.

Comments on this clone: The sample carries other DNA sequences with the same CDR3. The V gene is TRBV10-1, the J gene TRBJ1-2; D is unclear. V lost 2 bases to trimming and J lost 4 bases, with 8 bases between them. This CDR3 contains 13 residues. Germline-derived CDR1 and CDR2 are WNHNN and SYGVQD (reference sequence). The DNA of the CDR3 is TGCGCCAGCAGTGAGGGTCGGAGCTATGGCTACACCTTC. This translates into CASSEGRSYGYTF.

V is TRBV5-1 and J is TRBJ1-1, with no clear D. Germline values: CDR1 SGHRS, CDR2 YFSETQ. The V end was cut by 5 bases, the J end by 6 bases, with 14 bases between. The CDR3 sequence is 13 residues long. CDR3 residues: CASRSTITSEAFF. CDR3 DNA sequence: TGCGCCAGCAGATCTACCATTACCTCTGAAGCTTTCTTT.